This TCR beta chain was identified in a study of T cells in Graves' hyperthyroidism and ophthalmopathy. General study points: Ophthalmopathy got predicted by the model a median approximately 6 months before its onset. From stable hyperthyroidism, ophthalmopathy was set apart by a 13 V-J model.

Authors of the study amplified TCR beta CDR3 regions from RNA transcripts. The TCR CDR3 was amplified in a first-round RT-PCR using the HTBI primer set. Each CDR3 protein is one row after TCRdb ran MiXCR on the multiplex PCR reads. The sample shows a few hundred thousand distinct CDR3 sequences, 11% to 15% of them seen only once. As for this clonotype: Its matching antigen is unknown.

CDR3 size: 18 residues. The trim removed 6 bases at V and 8 bases at J, leaving 13 bases unmatched. The hyperthyroidism was newly diagnosed and had lasted under 2 months; the patients were aged 18 to 65. Any patient presenting with uncontrolled infection, other autoimmune disease, pregnancy or lactation was left out. The receptor comes from a woman in her 40s with Graves' hyperthyroidism. This rearrangement joins TRBV12-3 or TRBV12-4 to TRBJ2-4; 16 nucleotides agree with TRBD2. Source material: blood. In DNA form, the CDR3 reads TGTGCCAGCAGGCCCGGGACTAGCGGGAGGGCCGAAGTAGACATTCAGTACTTC. Its protein product is CASRPGTSGRAEVDIQYF.